These 11 T cell receptor beta chains were sequenced from one sample in a study of human T cells and chemical hapten exposure. TCRdb reanalysed the RACE reads using MiXCR and keeps one entry per CDR3 protein. The sample carries about 64,000 distinct CDR3 sequences, about 11% recorded once. Time point here: patch test 3, about 24 weeks after DPC sensitization. Treatment given: therapeutic diphenylcyclopropenone sensitization with weekly scalp DPC. Source: whole blood, taken in connection with sensitization to the hapten diphenylcyclopropenone (DPC). The origin of the receptors is a woman aged 25 to 39 with alopecia areata. Some clones in this sample may be carry-over from other donors' samples.

This clonotype was found many times. CDR3 in DNA: TGTGCCAGCAGCGCAAGCGGGGGAAAACAAGAGACCCAGTACTTC. Amino acid sequence: CASSASGGKQETQYF. This sequence joins TRBV7-2 and TRBJ2-5, with TRBD2 matching over 8 bases. Unmatched junction bases numbered 7, after V lost 5 bases and J lost 2 bases. CDR1 is SGHTA and CDR2 is FQGNSA in the germline V gene. The CDR3 extends over 15 amino acids.

This clonotype was detected once. The chain joins TRBV2 to TRBJ2-3; 12 positions match TRBD2. The length of the CDR3 is 15 residues. The V segment lost 8 bases and the J segment 5 bases; nucleotides outside the gene matches: 8. Germline CDR1 reads SNHLY; CDR2 reads FYNNEI. The CDR3 loop reads CASDYLTSGGDTQYF. CDR3 coding DNA: TGTGCCAGCGACTACTTGACTAGCGGGGGAGATACGCAGTATTTT.

There are a few counts of this clonotype. This chain joins TRBV9 and TRBJ1-6, with D maybe TRBD1 (6 bases). Germline CDR1 reads SGDLS; CDR2 reads YYNGEE. With 4 bases removed from V and 9 bases from J, the gap between germline ends came to 17 bases. The CDR3 is made up of 15 amino acids. In DNA form, the CDR3 reads TGTGCCAGCAGCCCGGGGGGCTTCGCCAGTTCACCCCTCCACTTT. It is translated as CASSPGGFASSPLHF.

This clonotype has at least ten counts. The chain links TRBV5-1 to TRBJ1-2; unclear D gene. The CDR3 contains 15 residues. The germline CDR1 and CDR2 sequences are SGHRS and YFSETQ. The V end was cut by 0 bases, the J end by 4 bases, with 13 bases between. Here the CDR3 reads CASSLGDGRTYGYTF. The CDR3 region has the DNA TGCGCCAGCAGCTTGGGGGATGGCAGGACCTATGGCTACACCTTC.

This clonotype occurred many times. J is TRBJ2-1 and V is TRBV18, with 7 nucleotides matching TRBD2. The CDR3 spans 17 residues. Germline assignment: CDR1 KGHSH and CDR2 LQKENI. J was trimmed by 0 bases and V by 2 bases; bases with no gene match: 7. The DNA for the CDR3 is TGTGCCAGCTCACCAGAGCGGGGCCTGAGCTCCTACAATGAGCAGTTCTTC. It encodes CASSPERGLSSYNEQFF.

The chain couples TRBV20-1 to TRBJ2-3, with no clear D. V was shortened by 3 bases and J by 0 bases, with 10 bases between the two germline ends. The length of the CDR3 is 14 residues. CDR1 DFQATT and CDR2 SNEGSKA come from the germline V gene (reference sequence). The CDR3 sequence: CSASFVASTDTQYF. CDR3 coding DNA: TGCAGTGCTAGTTTTGTGGCTAGCACAGATACGCAGTATTTT.

There are a few counts of this clonotype. The chain couples TRBV11-1 to TRBJ2-7, with TRBD1 matching 11 bases. The V gene end was trimmed by 4 bases and the J gene end by 6 bases; junction bases not matched to a gene: 2. CDR3 length equals 13 residues. The V gene's germline CDR1 is SGHAT and CDR2 FQDESV (reference sequence). CDR3 residues: CASSSDRGREQYF. The CDR3 DNA is TGTGCCAGCAGCTCGGACAGGGGGCGCGAGCAGTACTTC.

The chain combines TRBV19 with TRBJ2-2; D not resolved. Germline values: CDR1 LNHDA, CDR2 SQIVND (reference sequence). This CDR3 contains 13 residues. The V and J ends lost 3 bases and 4 bases respectively, with 6 bases between them. CDR3: CASSIWGTGELFF. The CDR3 coding sequence is TGTGCCAGTAGTATTTGGGGCACCGGGGAGCTGTTTTTT.

This clonotype was observed at least ten times. The chain is built from TRBV30 and TRBJ1-4; the D is unclear. CDR3 size: 13 residues. The V end was cut by 3 bases, the J end by 4 bases, with 9 bases between. Germline V lookup: CDR1 GTSNPN, CDR2 SVGIG (reference sequence). The CDR3 loop reads CAWRPNFNEKLFF. CDR3 bases: TGTGCCTGGAGGCCCAACTTTAATGAAAAACTGTTTTTT.

V usage is TRBV7-2 and J usage is TRBJ2-7; 9 bases are shared with TRBD1. The V gene end was trimmed by 4 bases and the J gene end by 4 bases; junction bases not matched to a gene: 5. CDR3 length: 14 amino acids. The germline CDR1 and CDR2 sequences are SGHTA and FQGNSA. Written as DNA, the CDR3 is TGTGCCAGCAGCTATATGGGACAGGGATACGAGCAGTACTTC. This gives the protein CASSYMGQGYEQYF.

This clonotype has at least ten counts. The gene calls are TRBV24-1 and TRBJ1-1; D gene unclear. CDR3 size: 13 residues. Germline V gives CDR1 KGHDR, CDR2 SFDVKD. V lost 1 base to trimming and J lost 10 bases, with 12 bases between them. In nucleotides, the CDR3 is TGTGCCACCAGTGATTTAAGTTCGGAGGGAGCTTTCTTT. Its protein product is CATSDLSSEGAFF.